A selection of T cell receptor beta chains follows, all from one sample in a study of T cell responses to AZD1222 COVID-19 vaccine. Clones were read by immunoSEQ multiplex PCR, and TCRdb kept only the in-frame ones, dropping some. The data contain just under 150,000 clones, more than 70% of them singletons. Sample: peripheral blood, taken 28 days after the second AZD1222 dose. The receptors come from an adult who received the AZD1222 COVID-19 vaccine. CDR3s include the opening cysteine and the closing phenylalanine or tryptophan. A D gene is named only where the DNA matches it firmly. Clone size appears in some rows only: once, few, many, or a class for an expanded clone.

J gene,D gene,V gene,clone size,CDR3 DNA,CDR3 protein
TRBJ1-6,-,TRBV27,many,TGTGCCAGCAGTTTAAGGGAGGGATCTCCCCTCCACTTT,CASSLREGSPLHF
TRBJ1-1,-,TRBV18,-,TGTGCCAGCTCACCAAGCACCAACCAGAACACTGAAGCTTTCTTT,CASSPSTNQNTEAFF
TRBJ2-5,-,TRBV16,once,TGTGCCAGCAGCCAAGGGCAGGCGCAAGAGACCCAGTACTTC,CASSQGQAQETQYF
TRBJ2-7,TRBD2,TRBV7-6,-,TGTGCCAGCAGCTCGCTAGCGGGTTGGGGGGAGCAGTACTTC,CASSSLAGWGEQYF
TRBJ2-7,-,TRBV18,-,TGTGCCAGCTCACCAAAAGAGGGCCCCTACGAGCAGTACTTC,CASSPKEGPYEQYF
TRBJ2-7,-,TRBV25-1,-,TGTGCCAGCGGGGGGAGGGGGACCTACGAGCAGTACTTC,CASGGRGTYEQYF
TRBJ2-1,-,TRBV30,-,TGTGCGTGGGATTTGGGCGGGACCCCCGGCAATGAGCAGTTCTTC,CAWDLGGTPGNEQFF
TRBJ2-4,-,TRBV7-8,-,TGTGCCAGCAGCCCGCTACAGGGACTCCCTTTCAAAAACATTCAGTACTTC,CASSPLQGLPFKNIQYF
TRBJ2-2,TRBD1,TRBV6-5,-,TGTGCCAGCAAGACAGGGGGCAACACCGGGGAGCTGTTTTTT,CASKTGGNTGELFF
TRBJ1-1,TRBD1,TRBV10-2,-,TGCGCCAGCAGTGAGTGGACAGGGGACACTGAAGCTTTCTTT,CASSEWTGDTEAFF
TRBJ2-1,TRBD1,TRBV24-1,-,TGTGCCACCAGTGACACTAACAGGGGGGACCTCAATGAGCAGTTCTTC,CATSDTNRGDLNEQFF
TRBJ1-5,-,TRBV30,-,TGTGCCTGGAGCGGGCAGACCCATAGCAATCAGCCCCAGCATTTT,CAWSGQTHSNQPQHF
TRBJ2-3,-,TRBV3-1/TRBV3-2,-,TGTGCCAGCAGCCAAGGTACGCTCCCTAGCACAGATACGCAGTATTTT,CASSQGTLPSTDTQYF
TRBJ1-6,-,TRBV3-1/TRBV3-2,-,TGTGCCAGCAGCCCTACAGGGACTCGGTCACCCCTCCACTTT,CASSPTGTRSPLHF
TRBJ2-3,-,TRBV25-1,-,TGTGCCAGCAGCTGGGATACGCAGTATTTT,CASSWDTQYF
TRBJ1-2,-,TRBV7-2,-,TGTGCCAGCAGCTTAGGACGCGAGAACTATGGCTACACCTTC,CASSLGRENYGYTF
TRBJ2-1,TRBD2,TRBV7-2,few,TGTGCCAGCAGCTCCTGGACTAGCGGGAGGGGTGAGCAGTTCTTC,CASSSWTSGRGEQFF